Below, 24 T cell receptor beta chains from the same sample are listed, as sequenced in a study of T cell responses to AZD1222 COVID-19 vaccine. Assay used: immunoSEQ multiplex PCR; TCRdb lists only in-frame clones, some missing. The data show 140,000 to 150,000 clones, with 80% to 90% seen just once and roughly 1.7% held by the top ten. The sequenced sample was peripheral blood, obtained on day 0 of AZD1222 vaccination. Receptor source: an adult in good health.

The chain has TRBV24-1 and TRBJ2-3; weak D call: TRBD2 (6 bases). The V end was cut by 0 bases, the J end by 3 bases, with 18 bases between. This CDR3 comprises 18 residues. Germline-derived CDR1 and CDR2 are KGHDR and SFDVKD. CDR3 protein: CATSDLKNGGMGTDTQYF. The DNA of the CDR3 is TGTGCCACCAGTGATTTGAAGAACGGGGGAATGGGGACAGATACGCAGTATTTT.

J is TRBJ2-1 and V is TRBV9; D is possibly TRBD2 (5 bases). V gave up 3 bases and J gave up 4 bases, with 17 bases separating them. CDR1 SGDLS and CDR2 YYNGEE come from the germline V gene. The CDR3 has 16 residues. The CDR3 DNA reads TGTGCCAGCAGCGGGGGTGGAGGCAACTTTTACAATGAGCAGTTCTTC. Translation: CASSGGGGNFYNEQFF.

The chain uses TRBV20-1 and TRBJ1-5, with TRBD1 identical over 7 bases. Per germline, CDR1 DFQATT and CDR2 SNEGSKA (reference sequence). The CDR3 runs to 15 residues. The V and J ends lost 3 bases and 3 bases, in that order; junction bases with no gene match: 8. The CDR3, as DNA: TGCAGTGCTAGTAACGCAGGGGGTGCCAATCAGCCCCAGCATTTT. The encoded protein is CSASNAGGANQPQHF.

J is TRBJ2-1 and V is TRBV7-3; a possible D gene is TRBD2 (6 bases). Between the trimmed V and J ends, which lost 5 bases and 1 base, there was a span of 27 bases. Looked up from germline, CDR1 is SGHTA and CDR2 is FQGTGA. This CDR3 has 20 amino acids. In DNA, the CDR3 is TGTGCCAGCAGCACCCCCCGGCTTATTGGGCGGGGACCATCCTACAATGAGCAGTTCTTC. Translating gives CASSTPRLIGRGPSYNEQFF.

V is TRBV6-1 and J is TRBJ2-1; 12 bases line up with TRBD1. In germline, CDR1 is MNHNS, CDR2 SASEGT. The trim removed 4 bases at V and 7 bases at J, leaving 8 bases unmatched. The CDR3 spans 16 residues. The CDR3 spells CASSVPGTGGWNEQFF. The CDR3 nucleotides read TGTGCCAGCAGTGTACCCGGGACAGGGGGCTGGAATGAGCAGTTCTTC.

This clone appeared once. This chain joins TRBV5-5 and TRBJ1-5; D is ambiguous. The CDR3 runs to 12 residues. Germline assignment: CDR1 SGHKS and CDR2 YYEKEE (reference sequence). V was trimmed by 4 bases and J by 5 bases, leaving 7 bases between them. Written as DNA, the CDR3 is TGTGCCAGCAGCCCGAGAGATCAGCCCCAGCATTTT. Protein: CASSPRDQPQHF.

This clone occurred once. This chain links TRBV30 with TRBJ2-5; no firm D call. CDR1 GTSNPN and CDR2 SVGIG come from the germline V gene (reference sequence). This CDR3 has 14 amino acids. The V end was cut by 2 bases, the J end by 1 base, with 11 bases between. The CDR3 spells CAWSWILPQETQYF. CDR3 DNA sequence: TGTGCCTGGAGTTGGATCTTACCCCAAGAGACCCAGTACTTC.

The gene calls are TRBV5-1 and TRBJ2-5; D is unresolved. This CDR3 is built from 13 residues. V shed 4 bases and J shed 5 bases, with 12 bases lying between them. Germline V gene sequence: CDR1 SGHRS, CDR2 YFSETQ. The CDR3 reads CASSIGQGETQYF. For the CDR3, the DNA is TGCGCCAGCAGCATCGGTCAAGGGGAGACCCAGTACTTC. Together with reference TRBV5-1 and TRBJ2-5, the CDR3 gives the full variable domain: KAGVTQTPRYLIKTRGQQVTLSCSPISGHRSVSWYQQTPGQGLQFLFEYFSETQRNKGNFPGRFSGRQFSNSRSEMNVSTLELGDSALYLCASSIGQGETQYFGPGTRLLVL.

The chain uses TRBV14 and TRBJ2-3; possibly TRBD1 or TRBD2 for D (7 bases each). Trimming left V 0 bases short and J 4 bases short, with 11 bases between. Germline values: CDR1 SGHDN, CDR2 FVKESK. The CDR3 has 15 residues. CDR3 in DNA: TGTGCCAGCAGCCAAGAACAGGGGAGGGCAGATACGCAGTATTTT. It yields the protein CASSQEQGRADTQYF.

The rearrangement links TRBV28 to TRBJ1-4; a weak D match, TRBD1 (6 bases). The germline V and J ends were trimmed by 6 bases and 8 bases, with 22 bases remaining between them. Germline assignment: CDR1 MDHEN and CDR2 SYDVKM. The CDR3 has 16 residues. The CDR3 region has the DNA TGTGCCAGCAGCTTAGACTCAGGGGCTTCAGCGGAAAAACTGTTTTTT. Its translation is CASSLDSGASAEKLFF.

The V gene is TRBV5-6, the J gene TRBJ2-2; either TRBD1 or TRBD2 may supply D (6 bases each). V gave up 3 bases and J gave up 3 bases, with 15 bases separating them. The CDR3 length is 16 residues. Germline CDR1 reads SGHDT; CDR2 reads YYEEEE. The CDR3 region has the DNA TGTGCCAGCAGCTGGGCGACTAGGGGGTACACCGGGGAGCTGTTTTTT. This encodes CASSWATRGYTGELFF.

The V and J genes are TRBV4-1 and TRBJ2-3, with 10 bases that match TRBD2. The CDR3 contains 14 residues. V trimming: 6 bases; J trimming: 5 bases; junction bases outside the gene matches: 5. Germline V gene sequence: CDR1 MGHRA, CDR2 YSYEKL. CDR3: CASRQLAGLDTQYF. In DNA, the CDR3 is TGCGCCAGCAGACAACTAGCGGGGTTAGATACGCAGTATTTT.

This rearrangement joins TRBV19 to TRBJ1-5; the match to TRBD1 covers 9 bases. Germline lookup yields CDR1 LNHDA and CDR2 SQIVND (reference sequence). Trimming at V came to 6 bases and at J to 4 bases, leaving 7 bases not matched to a gene. The CDR3 has 15 amino acids. Written as DNA, the CDR3 is TGTGCCAGTAGCCGTCCCGGGACAGGGAATCAGCCCCAGCATTTT. It codes for CASSRPGTGNQPQHF.

The chain couples TRBV18 to TRBJ1-1, with unresolved D. The CDR3 runs to 15 residues. Germline loops: CDR1 KGHSH, CDR2 LQKENI. V shed 2 bases and J shed 1 base, with 11 bases lying between them. The CDR3 spells CASSPSRLGNTEAFF. In nucleotides, the CDR3 is TGTGCCAGCTCACCATCCCGCCTGGGGAACACTGAAGCTTTCTTT.

This clone has more than one count but fewer than ten. This sample also contains other DNA sequences that code for the same CDR3. The chain uses TRBV6-1 and TRBJ1-5, with D uncertain. The CDR3 is 14 residues long. The V end was cut by 1 base, the J end by 0 bases, with 4 bases between. Germline V lookup: CDR1 MNHNS, CDR2 SASEGT. CDR3 loop: CASSEGYSNQPQHF. The CDR3 DNA reads TGTGCCAGCAGTGAAGGATATAGCAATCAGCCCCAGCATTTT.

The rearrangement links TRBV11-3 to TRBJ2-2; possible D gene TRBD2, 5 bases. V lost 1 base and J 0 bases, leaving 12 bases between the germline ends. This CDR3 region has 17 residues. Germline assignment: CDR1 SGHNT and CDR2 YENEEA. CDR3 sequence (DNA): TGTGCCAGCAGCTTAGGCCTAGCTCCATCGAACACCGGGGAGCTGTTTTTT. This codes for CASSLGLAPSNTGELFF.

The V and J genes are TRBV5-1 and TRBJ1-2, with a weak D call TRBD1 (6 bases). This CDR3 region has 12 residues. Germline V CDR1 and CDR2: SGHRS, YFSETQ. V lost 2 bases and J 8 bases, leaving 10 bases between the germline ends. Here the CDR3 reads CASSFTGNGYTF. The CDR3 DNA reads as TGCGCCAGCAGCTTCACAGGGAACGGCTACACCTTC. Drawing the rest from reference TRBV5-1 and TRBJ1-2, the complete variable domain is KAGVTQTPRYLIKTRGQQVTLSCSPISGHRSVSWYQQTPGQGLQFLFEYFSETQRNKGNFPGRFSGRQFSNSRSEMNVSTLELGDSALYLCASSFTGNGYTFGSGTRLTVV.

This sequence joins TRBV6-6 and TRBJ2-5; D is undetermined. This CDR3 contains 14 residues. Trimming stripped 4 bases from V and 7 bases from J, with 16 bases between. The germline V gene has CDR1 MNHNY and CDR2 SVGAGI (reference sequence). CDR3 nucleotide sequence: TGTGCCAGCAGTTCTGACGGACGGTCGGGGACCCAGTACTTC. Encoded protein: CASSSDGRSGTQYF.

This clone came up once. V usage is TRBV29-1 and J usage is TRBJ1-1; the D is unclear. Germline CDR1 is SQVTM and CDR2 is ANQGSEA. The CDR3 sequence is 13 residues long. V lost 0 bases, J lost 6 bases, and 11 bases lay in between. The CDR3 DNA is TGCAGCGTTGAAGATAGGCTCGCCTCTGAAGCTTTCTTT. It specifies CSVEDRLASEAFF.

J is TRBJ2-3 and V is TRBV12-3 or TRBV12-4; a possible D gene is TRBD1 (5 bases). CDR3 length: 13 residues. V was trimmed by 3 bases and J by 4 bases, leaving 8 bases between them. The CDR3 DNA reads TGTGCCAGCAGTTTGGTGGGGCCAGATACGCAGTATTTT. It is translated as CASSLVGPDTQYF.

The rearrangement joins TRBV5-1 to TRBJ2-1, with a weak D call TRBD1 (10 bases). Looked up from germline, CDR1 is SGHRS and CDR2 is YFSETQ. The CDR3 contains 16 residues. Trimming cost V 4 bases and J 7 bases, with 21 bases left between them. CDR3 DNA: TGCGCCAGCAGCACGGCTAGCGGGACAGGGGTTAATGAGCAGTTCTTC. This codes for CASSTASGTGVNEQFF.

The V and J genes are TRBV5-5 and TRBJ2-3, with D unresolved. Germline CDR1 SGHKS, CDR2 YYEKEE (reference sequence). This CDR3 has 17 amino acids. The ends were cut back, 4 bases at V and 0 bases at J, with 18 bases in the middle. DNA of the CDR3: TGTGCCAGCAGCCCGCCGCAGGCCCCGATGAGCACAGATACGCAGTATTTT. Its protein product is CASSPPQAPMSTDTQYF.

The V gene is TRBV12-5, the J gene TRBJ1-5; a weak D match, TRBD1 (6 bases). The V and J ends lost 9 bases and 4 bases respectively, with 31 bases between them. This CDR3 contains 19 residues. Germline assignment: CDR1 LGHNT and CDR2 FRNRAP. The CDR3, as DNA: TGTGCTAGGGGGGGCACTGGGGGGGGCGCAAGGTTTGATAATCAGCCCCAGCATTTT. Translation gives CARGGTGGGARFDNQPQHF.

The chain uses TRBV27 and TRBJ2-7; 11 nucleotides align to TRBD2. Germline V gene sequence: CDR1 MNHEY, CDR2 SMNVEV (reference sequence). This CDR3 is 16 amino acids long. V shed 4 bases and J 3 bases; nucleotides not matched to a gene: 8. The chain's CDR3 is CASSYTRLAGNYEQYF. The DNA of the CDR3 is TGTGCCAGCAGTTACACACGACTAGCGGGAAACTACGAGCAGTACTTC.